This TCR beta chain was documented in a study of identical twins. A single record per CDR3 protein comes from TCRdb applying MiXCR to the 5' RACE reads. The table records 1.5 million to 2 million distinct CDR3 sequences, around 33% of them present only once. A few counts support this clonotype. The V end was cut by 5 bases, the J end by 8 bases, with 10 bases between. The CDR3 runs 13 residues. This chain joins TRBV12-3 or TRBV12-4 and TRBJ1-6; D unclear. Sequenced sample: cord blood. The origin of this receptor is a newborn girl in good health. The CDR3 sequence is CASSRDKDSPLHF. The CDR3, as DNA: TGTGCCAGCAGTCGTGACAAGGATTCACCCCTCCACTTT.